The clone carrying this T cell receptor (beta chain) was seen more than once but under ten times. This entry comes from a study of technical replicates of blood from several donors. TCRdb's table, derived via immunoSEQ multiplex PCR, lists solely in-frame clones and lacks some. The repertoire holds about 70,000 clones, over 85% seen once, with 0.39% in the top ten. The germline V gene has CDR1 MRHNA and CDR2 SNTAGT. CDR3 length: 14 residues. V lost 4 bases and J 2 bases, leaving 10 bases between the germline ends. The sequence came from a human donor in good health. This chain uses TRBV6-4 with TRBJ2-3; a weak D match, TRBD2 (6 bases). What was sequenced was T cells isolated from PBMCs. The CDR3 spells CASSAGEHTDTQYF. Written as DNA, the CDR3 is TGTGCCAGCAGTGCGGGAGAACACACAGATACGCAGTATTTT.